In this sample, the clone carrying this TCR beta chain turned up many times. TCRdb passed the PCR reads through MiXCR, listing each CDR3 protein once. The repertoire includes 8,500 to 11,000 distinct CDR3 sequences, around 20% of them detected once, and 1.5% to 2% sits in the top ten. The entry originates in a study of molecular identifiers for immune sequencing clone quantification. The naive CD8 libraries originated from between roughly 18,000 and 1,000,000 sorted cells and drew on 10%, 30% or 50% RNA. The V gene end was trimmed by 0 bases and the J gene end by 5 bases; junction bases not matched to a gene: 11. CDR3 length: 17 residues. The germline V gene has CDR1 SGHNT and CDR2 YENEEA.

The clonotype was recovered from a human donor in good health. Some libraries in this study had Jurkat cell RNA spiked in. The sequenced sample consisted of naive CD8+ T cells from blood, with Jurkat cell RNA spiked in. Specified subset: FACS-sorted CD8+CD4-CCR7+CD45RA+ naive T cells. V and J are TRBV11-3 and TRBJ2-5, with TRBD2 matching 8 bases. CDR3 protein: CASSLELADFIGETQYF. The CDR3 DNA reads TGTGCCAGCAGCTTAGAACTAGCGGACTTCATTGGGGAGACCCAGTACTTC.